The present entry profiles one T cell receptor beta chain with its context. The antigen is unknown. Germline V lookup: CDR1 SGHRS, CDR2 YFSETQ. The V and J ends lost 1 base and 5 bases respectively, with 18 bases between them. The CDR3 extends over 16 amino acids. This specimen belongs to a study of siplizumab effects on memory and regulatory T cells. Broader study findings: Memory cells that were CD4+ and unstimulated gave rise to alloreactive sequences, which siplizumab significantly reduced. A minor fraction of alloreactive clones, and no more, mapped to unstimulated subsets.

Profiled with immunoSEQ multiplex PCR; TCRdb holds only in-frame clones, not every one. The data hold 90,000 to 110,000 clones, with approximately 94% observed a single time. The chain couples TRBV5-1 to TRBJ2-5; D assignment may be TRBD1 or TRBD2 (5 bases each). This receptor was identified in a human donor in good health. Sequenced input: CD4+ T cells sorted from blood. The CDR3 nucleotides read TGCGCCAGCAGCTTGCAACCGGCAGGGACGATGGAGACCCAGTACTTC. Its translation is CASSLQPAGTMETQYF.